The 20 T cell receptor beta chains listed next were all sequenced from one sample in a study of circulating tumor DNA in untreated peripheral T-cell lymphoma. Produced via immunoSEQ multiplex PCR; TCRdb's table is partial and in-frame only. Of roughly 7,100 clones listed, around three quarters were seen once; the top ten hold about 26%. Sequenced material: tumor tissue. The source of these receptors is a human donor with peripheral T-cell lymphoma.

The chain couples TRBV19 to TRBJ1-2; the match to TRBD1 covers 7 bases. Trimming cost V 6 bases and J 5 bases; bases outside gene matches: 6. The CDR3 consists of 13 residues. Germline CDR1 LNHDA, CDR2 SQIVND (reference sequence). The CDR3 reads CASSPDRSYGYTF. DNA for the CDR3: TGTGCCAGTAGCCCGGACAGGAGTTATGGCTACACCTTC.

The rearrangement joins TRBV19 to TRBJ1-5; tentatively, D is TRBD1 (5 bases). The V and J ends lost 6 bases and 2 bases respectively, with 8 bases between them. This CDR3 has 13 amino acids. Looked up from germline, CDR1 is LNHDA and CDR2 is SQIVND (reference sequence). The CDR3 nucleotides are TGTGCCAGTAGCAGGGATGGCAATCAGCCCCAGCATTTT. Its protein is CASSRDGNQPQHF.

The chain recombines TRBV28 with TRBJ1-1; 7 bases fit TRBD1. The germline gives CDR1 MDHEN, CDR2 SYDVKM. The CDR3 consists of 13 residues. J lost 7 bases, V lost 3 bases, and 5 bases had no gene match. CDR3 coding DNA: TGTGCCAGCAGTTTGACAGGGTCAGATGAAGCTTTCTTT. Protein product: CASSLTGSDEAFF.

J is TRBJ2-1 and V is TRBV23-1, with no clear D. TRBV23-1 counts as an open reading frame of uncertain function. This CDR3 has 13 residues. V gave up 6 bases and J gave up 15 bases, with 21 bases separating them. DNA for the CDR3: TGCGCCAGCAGCCAAGATTCGGATAGCTTAGGGTTCTTC. Translation gives CASSQDSDSLGFF.

J is TRBJ1-3 and V is TRBV19; a possible D gene is TRBD1 (5 bases). Germline loops: CDR1 LNHDA, CDR2 SQIVND (reference sequence). The CDR3 is made up of 14 amino acids. V gave up 8 bases and J gave up 2 bases, with 13 bases separating them. The CDR3 here is CASRSLGPGNTIYF. DNA of the CDR3: TGTGCCAGTCGAAGTTTGGGGCCTGGAAACACCATATATTTT.

This clone has just a few counts. V and J are TRBV28 and TRBJ1-2; D is ambiguous. The germline V and J ends were trimmed by 6 bases and 2 bases, with 7 bases remaining between them. CDR1 is MDHEN, CDR2 SYDVKM, per germline. CDR3 length equals 12 residues. CDR3 nucleotide sequence: TGTGCCAGCAGGGACCTAAACTATGGCTACACCTTC. This codes for CASRDLNYGYTF.

The chain recombines TRBV25-1 with TRBJ1-4, with no clear D. Trimming removed 0 bases from V and 0 bases from J, with 5 bases in between. This CDR3 is 15 amino acids long. Germline CDR1 is MGHDK and CDR2 is SYGVNS. CDR3 coding DNA: TGTGCCAGCAGTGAATACGGGGCAACTAATGAAAAACTGTTTTTT. Its protein is CASSEYGATNEKLFF.

The sample holds one count of this clone. V is TRBV5-1 and J is TRBJ1-4, with 8 bases identical to TRBD1. After removal of 6 bases from V and 7 bases from J, the junction contained 8 bases not matched to a gene. Germline loops: CDR1 SGHRS, CDR2 YFSETQ. CDR3 length: 14 amino acids. CDR3 sequence (DNA): TGCGCCAGCACCAGGACAGGGAACCGTGAAAAACTGTTTTTT. As protein: CASTRTGNREKLFF.

By share, this clone ranks as medium-sized. The chain has TRBV11-3 and TRBJ2-7; 9 positions match TRBD1. CDR1 SGHNT and CDR2 YENEEA come from the germline V gene. Germline trimming cut 5 bases from V and 2 bases from J; bases unmatched to any gene: 10. CDR3 length: 16 amino acids. The CDR3 sequence is CASSQDRDRDPYEQYF. The CDR3 DNA reads as TGTGCCAGCAGCCAGGACCGGGACAGGGATCCCTACGAGCAGTACTTC.

This clone was counted a few times. The chain recombines TRBV1 with TRBJ1-3. TRBV1 is a pseudogene locus. The CDR3 is 15 residues long. The CDR3 reads CASSLDRVSGNTIYF. The CDR3 coding sequence is TGCGCCAGCAGCCTAGATAGGGTATCTGGAAACACCATATATTTT.

V gene TRBV7-6 combines with J gene TRBJ2-1; 8 bases match TRBD2. This CDR3 contains 15 residues. The J segment lost 8 bases and the V segment lost 3 bases, leaving 9 bases of the junction unmatched. CDR1 is SGHVS, CDR2 FNYEAQ, per germline. CDR3 sequence reads: CASSFSGGGPDEQFF. The CDR3 nucleotides are TGTGCCAGCAGCTTTTCCGGCGGGGGGCCCGATGAGCAGTTCTTC. The variable domain in full, completed from reference TRBV7-6 and TRBJ2-1, reads GAGVSQSPRYKVTKRGQDVALRCDPISGHVSLYWYRQALGQGPEFLTYFNYEAQQDKSGLPNDRFSAERPEGSISTLTIQRTEQRDSAMYRCASSFSGGGPDEQFFGPGTRLTVL.

This chain links TRBV28 with TRBJ1-5; 7 nucleotides line up with TRBD1. The CDR3 length is 15 residues. Losses at the gene ends were 5 bases for V and 6 bases for J; bases not matched to a gene: 10. CDR1 is MDHEN, CDR2 SYDVKM, per germline. The CDR3 DNA reads as TGTGCCAGCAGTGCAGACGACAGGGTAGGTCAGCCCCAGCATTTT. Its translation is CASSADDRVGQPQHF.

By sample fraction, this clone is medium-sized. The chain combines TRBV11-3 with TRBJ2-7; 9 nucleotides align to TRBD1. V was clipped by 4 bases and J by 2 bases; unmatched bases: 3. CDR3 length equals 14 residues. Per the germline V gene, CDR1 is SGHNT and CDR2 is YENEEA. CDR3 DNA: TGTGCCAGCAGCTGGGGGACAGGGACCTACGAGCAGTACTTC. It is translated as CASSWGTGTYEQYF.

In its sample, this clone ranks as medium-sized. This chain connects TRBV28 to TRBJ2-3, with 8 positions matching TRBD1. CDR1 and CDR2 from the germline V gene are MDHEN and SYDVKM. Losses at the gene ends were 5 bases for V and 6 bases for J; bases not matched to a gene: 7. This CDR3 has 14 amino acids. This CDR3 reads CASSMTGVQDTQYF. The DNA for the CDR3 is TGTGCCAGCAGTATGACAGGGGTTCAGGATACGCAGTATTTT.

The chain employs TRBV19 and TRBJ2-3; a weak D match, TRBD2 (7 bases). V was pared by 10 bases and J by 6 bases, with 20 bases between. The CDR3 totals 14 residues. Germline values: CDR1 LNHDA, CDR2 SQIVND (reference sequence). CDR3 nucleotides: TGTGCCACCGGGGGAGGGGGTCCCAGGGATACGCAGTATTTT. Its translation: CATGGGGPRDTQYF.

The V gene is TRBV11-3, the J gene TRBJ1-6, with D hard to call. In germline, CDR1 is SGHNT, CDR2 YENEEA. The V and J ends lost 0 bases and 11 bases respectively, with 14 bases between them. The CDR3 contains 15 residues. The CDR3 nucleotides read TGTGCCAGCAGCTTAGAGTCAGGTGGTCTGGCACCCCTCCACTTT. Amino acids: CASSLESGGLAPLHF.

J is TRBJ2-7 and V is TRBV11-3; the match to TRBD2 covers 10 bases. The CDR3 is made up of 15 amino acids. The V and J ends lost 4 bases and 2 bases, in that order; junction bases with no gene match: 5. CDR1 is SGHNT, CDR2 YENEEA, per germline. The CDR3 here is CASSSASGGAYEQYF. In DNA, the CDR3 is TGTGCCAGCAGCTCTGCGAGCGGGGGGGCCTACGAGCAGTACTTC.

The chain combines TRBV30 with TRBJ1-1, with D unclear. The CDR3 has 15 amino acids. The germline V gene has CDR1 GTSNPN and CDR2 SVGIG (reference sequence). V lost 0 bases to trimming and J lost 5 bases, with 16 bases between them. CDR3 DNA sequence: TGTGCCTGGAGTGTCGAGGGAACCCGAGGGACTGAAGCTTTCTTT. This encodes CAWSVEGTRGTEAFF.

This clone has only a few counts. The V call is TRBV12-5, the J call TRBJ2-7, with D hard to call. V was shortened by 2 bases and J by 7 bases, with 18 bases between the two germline ends. The CDR3 spans 15 residues. CDR1 and CDR2 from the germline V gene are LGHNT and FRNRAP. The CDR3 sequence is CASGLLPGPLWEQYF. CDR3 sequence (DNA): TGTGCTAGTGGTTTGCTCCCGGGCCCTCTCTGGGAGCAGTACTTC.

This CDR3 reads CASSARIRFEQYF. CDR3 DNA: TGTGCCAGCTCAGCACGCATCCGTTTCGAGCAGTACTTC. This chain connects TRBV18 to TRBJ2-7; the D is unclear. This CDR3 spans 13 amino acids. V was trimmed by 5 bases and J by 6 bases, leaving 14 bases between them. The germline V gene encodes CDR1 KGHSH and CDR2 LQKENI. The variable domain in full, with the rest retrieved from reference TRBV18 and TRBJ2-7, is NAGVMQNPRHLVRRRGQEARLRCSPMKGHSHVYWYRQLPEEGLKFMVYLQKENIIDESGMPKERFSAEFPKEGPSILRIQQVVRGDSAAYFCASSARIRFEQYFGPGTRLTVT.